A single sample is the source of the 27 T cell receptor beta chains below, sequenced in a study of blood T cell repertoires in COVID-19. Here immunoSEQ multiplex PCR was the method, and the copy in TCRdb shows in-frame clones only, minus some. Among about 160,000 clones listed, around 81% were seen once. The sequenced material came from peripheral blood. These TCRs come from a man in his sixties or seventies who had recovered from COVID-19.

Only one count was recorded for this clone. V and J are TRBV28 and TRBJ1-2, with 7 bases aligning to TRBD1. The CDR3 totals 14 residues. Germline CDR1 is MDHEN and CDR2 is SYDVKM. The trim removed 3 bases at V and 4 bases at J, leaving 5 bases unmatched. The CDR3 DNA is TGTGCCAGCAGTTTCGGGACAGCGAGCTATGGCTACACCTTC. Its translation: CASSFGTASYGYTF.

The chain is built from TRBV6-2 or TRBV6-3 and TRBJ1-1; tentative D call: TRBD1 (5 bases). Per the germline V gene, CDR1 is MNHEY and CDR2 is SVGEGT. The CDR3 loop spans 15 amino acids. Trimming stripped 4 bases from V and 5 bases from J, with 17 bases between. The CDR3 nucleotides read TGTGCCAGCAGTTTTCCGAACCGCCAGGGAACTGAAGCTTTCTTT. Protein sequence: CASSFPNRQGTEAFF.

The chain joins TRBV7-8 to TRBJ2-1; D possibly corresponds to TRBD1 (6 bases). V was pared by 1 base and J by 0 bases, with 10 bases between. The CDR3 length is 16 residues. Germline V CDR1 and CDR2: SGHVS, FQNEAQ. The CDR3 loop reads CASSLEDRSSYNEQFF. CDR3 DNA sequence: TGTGCCAGCAGCTTAGAAGACAGGAGCTCCTACAATGAGCAGTTCTTC. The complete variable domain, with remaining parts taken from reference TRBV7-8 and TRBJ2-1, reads GAGVSQSPRYKVAKRGQDVALRCDPISGHVSLFWYQQALGQGPEFLTYFQNEAQLDKSGLPSDRFFAERPEGSVSTLKIQRTQQEDSAVYLCASSLEDRSSYNEQFFGPGTRLTVL.

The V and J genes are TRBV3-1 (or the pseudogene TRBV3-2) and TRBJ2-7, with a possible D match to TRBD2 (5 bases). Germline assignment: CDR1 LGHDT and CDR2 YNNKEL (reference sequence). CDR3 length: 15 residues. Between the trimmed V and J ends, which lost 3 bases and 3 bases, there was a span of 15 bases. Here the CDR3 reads CASSQGVGRGYEQYF. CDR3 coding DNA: TGTGCCAGCAGCCAGGGCGTGGGTCGGGGCTACGAGCAGTACTTC.

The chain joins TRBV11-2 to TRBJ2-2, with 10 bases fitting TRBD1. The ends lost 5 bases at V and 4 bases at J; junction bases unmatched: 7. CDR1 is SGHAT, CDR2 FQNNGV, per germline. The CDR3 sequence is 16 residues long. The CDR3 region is CASSPGTGVGTGELFF. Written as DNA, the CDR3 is TGTGCCAGCAGCCCGGGGACAGGGGTCGGCACCGGGGAGCTGTTTTTT.

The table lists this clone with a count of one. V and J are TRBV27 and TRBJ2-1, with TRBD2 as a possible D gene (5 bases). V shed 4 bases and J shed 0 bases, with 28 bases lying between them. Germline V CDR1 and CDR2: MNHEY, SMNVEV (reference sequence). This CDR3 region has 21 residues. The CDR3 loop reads CASSSTSLARPRRSSYNEQFF. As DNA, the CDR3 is TGTGCCAGCAGTTCGACCTCTCTAGCCCGCCCCCGCCGTAGCTCCTACAATGAGCAGTTCTTC.

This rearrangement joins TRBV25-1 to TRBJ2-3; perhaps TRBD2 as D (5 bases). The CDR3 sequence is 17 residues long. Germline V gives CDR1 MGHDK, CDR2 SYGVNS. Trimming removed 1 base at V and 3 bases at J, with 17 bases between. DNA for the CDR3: TGTGCCAGCAGTGAATTACTCCGCACTCCGGGGACAGATACGCAGTATTTT. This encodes CASSELLRTPGTDTQYF.

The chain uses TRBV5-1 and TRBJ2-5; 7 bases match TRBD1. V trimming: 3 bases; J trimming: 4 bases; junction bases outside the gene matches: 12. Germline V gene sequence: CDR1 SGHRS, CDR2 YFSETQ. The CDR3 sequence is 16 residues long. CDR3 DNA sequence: TGCGCCAGCAGCTCAATACCTACACAGGGGCGAGAGACCCAGTACTTC. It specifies CASSSIPTQGRETQYF.

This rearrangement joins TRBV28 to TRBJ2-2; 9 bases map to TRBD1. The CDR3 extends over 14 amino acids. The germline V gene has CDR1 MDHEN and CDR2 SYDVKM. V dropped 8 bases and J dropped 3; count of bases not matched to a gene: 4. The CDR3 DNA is TGTGCCAGCGGGACAGGGACGGACACCGGGGAGCTGTTTTTT. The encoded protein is CASGTGTDTGELFF.

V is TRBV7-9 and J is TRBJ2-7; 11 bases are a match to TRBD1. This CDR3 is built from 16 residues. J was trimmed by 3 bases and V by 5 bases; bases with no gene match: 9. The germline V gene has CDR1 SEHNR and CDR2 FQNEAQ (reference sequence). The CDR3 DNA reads TGTGCCAGCAGCCCGTTTATGGGGACAGGGGGCTACGAGCAGTACTTC. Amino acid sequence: CASSPFMGTGGYEQYF.

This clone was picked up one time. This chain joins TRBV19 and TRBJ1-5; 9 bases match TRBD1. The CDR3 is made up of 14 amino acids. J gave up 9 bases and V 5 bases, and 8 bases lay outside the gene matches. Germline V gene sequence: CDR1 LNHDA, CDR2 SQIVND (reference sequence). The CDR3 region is CASSPPGTGLPQHF. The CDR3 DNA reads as TGTGCCAGTAGTCCCCCTGGGACAGGGCTGCCCCAGCATTTT.

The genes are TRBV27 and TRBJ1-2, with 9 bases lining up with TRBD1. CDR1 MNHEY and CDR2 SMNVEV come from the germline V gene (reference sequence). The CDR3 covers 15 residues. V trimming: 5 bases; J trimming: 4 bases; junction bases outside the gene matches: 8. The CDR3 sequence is CASSPRTGEGYGYTF. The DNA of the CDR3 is TGTGCCAGCAGTCCCAGGACAGGGGAGGGCTATGGCTACACCTTC.

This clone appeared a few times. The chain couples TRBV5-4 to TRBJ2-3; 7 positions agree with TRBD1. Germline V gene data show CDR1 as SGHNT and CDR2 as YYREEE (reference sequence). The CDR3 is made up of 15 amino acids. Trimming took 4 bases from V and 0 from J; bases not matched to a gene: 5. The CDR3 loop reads CASSEGQTSTDTQYF. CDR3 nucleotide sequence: TGTGCCAGCAGCGAGGGACAGACTAGCACAGATACGCAGTATTTT.

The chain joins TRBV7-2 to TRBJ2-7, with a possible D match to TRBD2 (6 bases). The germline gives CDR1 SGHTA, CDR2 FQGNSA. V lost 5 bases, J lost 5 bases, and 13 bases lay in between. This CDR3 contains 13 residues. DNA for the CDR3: TGTGCCAGCAGCGGGGGGTTGTGGGACGAGCAGTACTTC. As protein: CASSGGLWDEQYF.

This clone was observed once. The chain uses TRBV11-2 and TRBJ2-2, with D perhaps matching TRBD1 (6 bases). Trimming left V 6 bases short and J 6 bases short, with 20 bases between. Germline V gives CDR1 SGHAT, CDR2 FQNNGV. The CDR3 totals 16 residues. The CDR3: CASRQTGLSRAGELFF. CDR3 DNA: TGTGCCAGCAGGCAAACAGGGCTGTCTAGGGCCGGGGAGCTGTTTTTT.

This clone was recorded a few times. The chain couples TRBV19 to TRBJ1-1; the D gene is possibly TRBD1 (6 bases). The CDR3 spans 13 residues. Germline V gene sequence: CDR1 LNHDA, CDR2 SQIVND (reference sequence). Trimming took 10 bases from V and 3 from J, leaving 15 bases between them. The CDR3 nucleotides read TGTGCCACCTCGGACAGAGAATACACTGAAGCTTTCTTT. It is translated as CATSDREYTEAFF.

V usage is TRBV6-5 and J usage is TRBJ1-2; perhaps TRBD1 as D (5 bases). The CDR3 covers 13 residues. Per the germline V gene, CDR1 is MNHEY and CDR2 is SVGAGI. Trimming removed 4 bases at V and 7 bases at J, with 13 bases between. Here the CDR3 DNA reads TGTGCCAGCAGTTCCCAGGGTACGGGTGGCTACACCTTC. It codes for CASSSQGTGGYTF.

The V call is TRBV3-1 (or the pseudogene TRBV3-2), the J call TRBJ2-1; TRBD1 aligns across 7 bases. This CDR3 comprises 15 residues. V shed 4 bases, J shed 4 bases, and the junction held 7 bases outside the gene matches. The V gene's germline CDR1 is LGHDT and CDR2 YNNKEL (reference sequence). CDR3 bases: TGTGCCAGCAGCCCCGGGACAGTATCATACAATGAGCAGTTCTTC. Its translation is CASSPGTVSYNEQFF.

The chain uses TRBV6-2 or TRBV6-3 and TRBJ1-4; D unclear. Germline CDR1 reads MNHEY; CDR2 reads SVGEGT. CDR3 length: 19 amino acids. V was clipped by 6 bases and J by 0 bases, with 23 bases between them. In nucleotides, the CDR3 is TGTGCCAGCAGCCGGCAGAGTGGGCGACGGGGTTCAACTAATGAAAAACTGTTTTTT. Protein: CASSRQSGRRGSTNEKLFF.

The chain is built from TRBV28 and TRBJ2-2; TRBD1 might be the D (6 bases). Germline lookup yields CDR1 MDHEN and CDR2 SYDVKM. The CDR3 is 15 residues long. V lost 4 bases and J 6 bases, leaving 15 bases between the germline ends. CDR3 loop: CASSSGTLEAGELFF. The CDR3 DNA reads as TGTGCCAGCAGTTCCGGGACACTAGAGGCCGGGGAGCTGTTTTTT.

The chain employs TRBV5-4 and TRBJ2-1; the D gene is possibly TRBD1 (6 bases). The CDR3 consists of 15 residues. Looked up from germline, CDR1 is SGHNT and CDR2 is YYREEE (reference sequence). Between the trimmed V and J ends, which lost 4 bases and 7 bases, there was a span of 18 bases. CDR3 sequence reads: CASSLGGLVVNEQFF. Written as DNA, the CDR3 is TGTGCCAGCAGCCTTGGGGGCCTAGTTGTTAATGAGCAGTTCTTC. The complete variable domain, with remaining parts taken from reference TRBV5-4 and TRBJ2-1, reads ETGVTQSPTHLIKTRGQQVTLRCSSQSGHNTVSWYQQALGQGPQFIFQYYREEENGRGNFPPRFSGLQFPNYSSELNVNALELDDSALYLCASSLGGLVVNEQFFGPGTRLTVL.

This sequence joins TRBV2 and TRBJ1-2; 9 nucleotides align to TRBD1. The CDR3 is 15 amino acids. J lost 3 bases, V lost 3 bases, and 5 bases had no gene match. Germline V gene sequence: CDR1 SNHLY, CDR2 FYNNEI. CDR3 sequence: CASSDTGGWDYGYTF. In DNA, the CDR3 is TGTGCCAGCAGTGATACAGGGGGCTGGGACTATGGCTACACCTTC.

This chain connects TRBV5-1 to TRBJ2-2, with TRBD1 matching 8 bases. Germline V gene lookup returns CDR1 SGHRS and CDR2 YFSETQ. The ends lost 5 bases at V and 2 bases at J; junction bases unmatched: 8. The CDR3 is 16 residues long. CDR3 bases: TGCGCCAGCAGAACCAGGGGGCCATCAAACACCGGGGAGCTGTTTTTT. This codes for CASRTRGPSNTGELFF.

This chain's CDR3 is CASSALLAGGRYNEQFF. The CDR3 bases are TGTGCCAGCAGCGCCCTGCTAGCGGGAGGACGGTACAATGAGCAGTTCTTC. This chain links TRBV7-6 with TRBJ2-1; 11 positions match TRBD2. Looked up from germline, CDR1 is SGHVS and CDR2 is FNYEAQ. The V segment lost 5 bases and the J segment 4 bases; nucleotides outside the gene matches: 10. This CDR3 is built from 17 residues.

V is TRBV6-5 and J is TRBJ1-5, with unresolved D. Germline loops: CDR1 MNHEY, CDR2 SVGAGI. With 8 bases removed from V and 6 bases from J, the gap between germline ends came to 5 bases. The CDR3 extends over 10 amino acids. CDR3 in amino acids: CASGRQPQHF. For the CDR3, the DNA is TGTGCCAGCGGGCGTCAGCCCCAGCATTTT.

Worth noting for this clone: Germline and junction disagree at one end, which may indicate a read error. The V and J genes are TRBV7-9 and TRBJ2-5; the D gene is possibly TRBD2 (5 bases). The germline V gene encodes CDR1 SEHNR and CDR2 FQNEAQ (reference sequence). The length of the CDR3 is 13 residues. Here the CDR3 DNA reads TGTGCCAGCAGCTTAGGTGAGGGTCCACGAAATGACTTC. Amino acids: CASSLGEGPRNDF.

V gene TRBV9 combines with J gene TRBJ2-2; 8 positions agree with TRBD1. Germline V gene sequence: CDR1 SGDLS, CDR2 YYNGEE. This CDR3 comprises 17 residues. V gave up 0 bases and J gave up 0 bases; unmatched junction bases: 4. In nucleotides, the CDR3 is TGTGCCAGCAGCGTAGCTCCGGGACAGGCGAACACCGGGGAGCTGTTTTTT. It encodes CASSVAPGQANTGELFF.